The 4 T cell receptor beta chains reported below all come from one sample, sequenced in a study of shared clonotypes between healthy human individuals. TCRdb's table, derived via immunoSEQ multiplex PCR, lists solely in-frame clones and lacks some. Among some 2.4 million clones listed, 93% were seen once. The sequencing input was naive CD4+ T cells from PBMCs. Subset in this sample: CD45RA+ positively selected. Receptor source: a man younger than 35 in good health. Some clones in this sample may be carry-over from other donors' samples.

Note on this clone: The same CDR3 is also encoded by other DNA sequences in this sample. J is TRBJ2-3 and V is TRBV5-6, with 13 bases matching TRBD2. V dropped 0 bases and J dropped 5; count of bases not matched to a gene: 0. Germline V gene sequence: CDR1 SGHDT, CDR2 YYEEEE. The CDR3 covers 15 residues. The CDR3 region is CASSLGLAGGDTQYF. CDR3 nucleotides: TGTGCCAGCAGCTTGGGACTAGCGGGAGGAGATACGCAGTATTTT.

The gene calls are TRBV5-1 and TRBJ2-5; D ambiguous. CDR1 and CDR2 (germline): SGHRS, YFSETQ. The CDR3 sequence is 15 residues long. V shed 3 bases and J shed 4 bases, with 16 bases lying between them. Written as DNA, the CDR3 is TGCGCCAGCAGCTCGGGCAGCGCGTCGAGAGAGACCCAGTACTTC. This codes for CASSSGSASRETQYF.

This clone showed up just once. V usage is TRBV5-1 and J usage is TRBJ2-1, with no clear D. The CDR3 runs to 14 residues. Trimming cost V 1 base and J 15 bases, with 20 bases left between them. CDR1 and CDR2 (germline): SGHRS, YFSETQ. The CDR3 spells CASSLLPGPPFWFF. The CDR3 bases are TGCGCCAGCAGCTTGCTTCCCGGGCCCCCTTTCTGGTTCTTC.

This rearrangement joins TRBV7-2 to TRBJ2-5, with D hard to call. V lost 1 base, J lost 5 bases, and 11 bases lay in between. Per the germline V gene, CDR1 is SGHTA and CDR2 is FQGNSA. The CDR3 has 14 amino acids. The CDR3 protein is CASSLGSYGETQYF. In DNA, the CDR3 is TGTGCCAGCAGCTTAGGTAGTTACGGGGAGACCCAGTACTTC. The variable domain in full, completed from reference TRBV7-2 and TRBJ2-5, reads GAGVSQSPSNKVTEKGKDVELRCDPISGHTALYWYRQSLGQGLEFLIYFQGNSAPDKSGLPSDRFSAERTGGSVSTLTIQRTQQEDSAVYLCASSLGSYGETQYFGPGTRLLVL.